Below, 25 T cell receptor beta chains from the same sample are listed, as sequenced in a study of T cell responses to AZD1222 COVID-19 vaccine. Sequencing used immunoSEQ multiplex PCR; TCRdb keeps in-frame clones, though not all of them. The sample lists about 140,000 clones, approximately 90% occurring once. The sequences come from peripheral blood, collected on day 0 of AZD1222 vaccination. These receptors were obtained from an adult in good health.

The CDR3 protein is CASRLAGSYNEQFF. CDR3 nucleotides: TGTGCCAGCAGACTAGCGGGATCGTACAATGAGCAGTTCTTC. This chain connects TRBV28 to TRBJ2-1, with 10 nucleotides matching TRBD2. The length of the CDR3 is 14 residues. Germline CDR1 is MDHEN and CDR2 is SYDVKM. The V segment lost 6 bases and the J segment 4 bases; nucleotides outside the gene matches: 3. Full variable domain (missing parts from reference TRBV28 and TRBJ2-1): DVKVTQSSRYLVKRTGEKVFLECVQDMDHENMFWYRQDPGLGLRLIYFSYDVKMKEKGDIPEGYSVSREKKERFSLILESASTNQTSMYLCASRLAGSYNEQFFGPGTRLTVL.

The V gene is TRBV28, the J gene TRBJ1-5, with a weak D call TRBD1 (5 bases). Trimming took 2 bases from V and 4 from J, leaving 9 bases between them. CDR1 MDHEN and CDR2 SYDVKM come from the germline V gene. This CDR3 has 14 amino acids. The CDR3 DNA reads as TGTGCCAGCAGTTTAGTCAGGGATAATCAGCCCCAGCATTTT. As protein: CASSLVRDNQPQHF.

The chain couples TRBV7-6 to TRBJ2-2; D is ambiguous. CDR1 SGHVS and CDR2 FNYEAQ come from the germline V gene. This CDR3 has 15 residues. Trimming pared 0 bases from V and 6 bases from J, leaving 11 bases between. The CDR3 sequence is CASSLAFSAAGELFF. The CDR3 coding sequence is TGTGCCAGCAGCTTAGCGTTCTCAGCAGCCGGGGAGCTGTTTTTT.

This rearrangement joins TRBV5-1 to TRBJ2-2; 10 bases align to TRBD2. J was trimmed by 5 bases and V by 3 bases; bases with no gene match: 7. Germline V gene lookup returns CDR1 SGHRS and CDR2 YFSETQ. This CDR3 is 16 amino acids long. CDR3 sequence reads: CASSSTSGVKTGELFF. The CDR3 DNA follows: TGCGCCAGCAGCTCTACTAGCGGGGTAAAGACCGGGGAGCTGTTTTTT.

V usage is TRBV2 and J usage is TRBJ1-4; D gene uncertain. The germline CDR1 and CDR2 sequences are SNHLY and FYNNEI. V dropped 4 bases and J dropped 5 bases, with 17 bases sitting between them. This CDR3 has 16 residues. CDR3 nucleotides: TGTGCCAGCAGTGTGGACGCCAACGACCTCAATGAAAAACTGTTTTTT. It yields the protein CASSVDANDLNEKLFF.

The chain combines TRBV29-1 with TRBJ1-3, with D maybe TRBD1 (5 bases). Germline-derived CDR1 and CDR2 are SQVTM and ANQGSEA. V was pared by 6 bases and J by 0 bases, with 12 bases between. The length of the CDR3 is 14 residues. The CDR3, as DNA: TGCAGCGTCGCACAGGATTTCTCTGGAAACACCATATATTTT. It is translated as CSVAQDFSGNTIYF.

This rearrangement joins TRBV3-1 (or the pseudogene TRBV3-2) to TRBJ1-2, with TRBD1 as a possible D gene (6 bases). This CDR3 is 15 amino acids long. Per the germline V gene, CDR1 is LGHDT and CDR2 is YNNKEL (reference sequence). Trimming shortened V by 6 bases and J by 6 bases, and 20 bases separated the two germline ends. CDR3 sequence reads: CASSQRGGSGNGYTF. CDR3 nucleotides: TGTGCCAGCAGTCAAAGAGGGGGGTCAGGGAATGGCTACACCTTC.

The chain recombines TRBV29-1 with TRBJ1-2, with 8 bases aligning to TRBD1. Trimming removed 7 bases from V and 4 bases from J; junction bases left unmatched: 5. This CDR3 comprises 12 residues. Germline CDR1 is SQVTM and CDR2 is ANQGSEA. In DNA form, the CDR3 reads TGCAGCGACAGACAGGGGTCCTATGGCTACACCTTC. Translation: CSDRQGSYGYTF.

The CDR3 DNA follows: TGCGCCAGCAGCCAAGCAGGGAGTGGCTACACCTTC. It specifies CASSQAGSGYTF. The chain is built from TRBV4-1 and TRBJ1-2; D is perhaps TRBD1 (5 bases). V lost 1 base and J 7 bases, leaving 7 bases between the germline ends. This CDR3 contains 12 residues. Germline-derived CDR1 and CDR2 are MGHRA and YSYEKL.

The chain is built from TRBV2 and TRBJ1-4, with D perhaps matching TRBD1 (6 bases). CDR3 length: 16 residues. Trimming took 8 bases from V and 4 from J, leaving 20 bases between them. Per the germline V gene, CDR1 is SNHLY and CDR2 is FYNNEI. CDR3 sequence: CASGPLGAGLNEKLFF. The DNA for the CDR3 is TGTGCCAGCGGACCCCTGGGGGCAGGGCTTAATGAAAAACTGTTTTTT.

Comment on this clone: Distinct nucleotide sequences in the sample also encode this CDR3. The rearrangement links TRBV6-5 to TRBJ1-3; 9 bases align to TRBD1. V gave up 5 bases and J gave up 2 bases; unmatched junction bases: 1. The CDR3 is 14 amino acids. The germline CDR1 and CDR2 sequences are MNHEY and SVGAGI. CDR3 amino acids: CASSRTGAGNTIYF. CDR3 DNA sequence: TGTGCCAGCAGTCGGACAGGGGCTGGAAACACCATATATTTT.

The CDR3 DNA follows: TGTGCCAGCAGCTTCATTCCGACTAGCGGGAGGGCCTCTGAGCAGTTCTTC. Translating gives CASSFIPTSGRASEQFF. The rearrangement links TRBV7-9 to TRBJ2-1; 14 positions match TRBD2. The CDR3 totals 17 residues. Germline-derived CDR1 and CDR2 are SEHNR and FQNEAQ (reference sequence). V trimming: 3 bases; J trimming: 9 bases; junction bases outside the gene matches: 10.

The chain links TRBV3-1 (or the pseudogene TRBV3-2) to TRBJ2-3, with 9 bases lining up with TRBD2. J gave up 3 bases and V 0 bases, and 7 bases lay outside the gene matches. There are 17 residues in the CDR3. Germline V gene data show CDR1 as LGHDT and CDR2 as YNNKEL (reference sequence). Here the CDR3 reads CASSQDSASGETDTQYF. The CDR3 DNA sequence: TGTGCCAGCAGCCAAGATTCGGCTAGCGGGGAGACAGATACGCAGTATTTT.

This sequence joins TRBV9 and TRBJ2-7; D is possibly TRBD2 (5 bases). V was shortened by 0 bases and J by 3 bases, with 10 bases between the two germline ends. Per germline, CDR1 SGDLS and CDR2 YYNGEE. The CDR3 covers 14 residues. The CDR3 loop is CASSVDEGLYEQYF. The CDR3 DNA is TGTGCCAGCAGCGTAGATGAGGGTCTCTACGAGCAGTACTTC.

This sequence joins TRBV7-9 and TRBJ2-7; D may be TRBD1 (5 bases). V was cut by 1 base and J by 4 bases, with 14 bases left in between. The CDR3 totals 15 residues. Germline V gene lookup returns CDR1 SEHNR and CDR2 FQNEAQ (reference sequence). This CDR3 reads CASSLESRAQYEQYF. CDR3 DNA sequence: TGTGCCAGCAGCTTAGAGAGCAGGGCGCAATACGAGCAGTACTTC.

The count of this clone is one. The CDR3 reads CASSLGQGVSSNSPLHF. The DNA for the CDR3 is TGTGCCAGCAGTTTAGGACAGGGCGTTTCGTCAAATTCACCCCTCCACTTT. The chain recombines TRBV28 with TRBJ1-6; 8 nucleotides align to TRBD1. Germline assignment: CDR1 MDHEN and CDR2 SYDVKM. This CDR3 spans 17 amino acids. Trimming cost V 2 bases and J 7 bases; bases outside gene matches: 10.

The chain combines TRBV27 with TRBJ1-2; possible D gene TRBD1, 5 bases. This CDR3 is 16 amino acids long. From germline, CDR1 is MNHEY and CDR2 SMNVEV (reference sequence). Trimming pared 3 bases from V and 3 bases from J, leaving 17 bases between. CDR3 sequence reads: CASSFDSGGSYYGYTF. The CDR3 DNA sequence: TGTGCCAGCAGTTTTGACTCGGGGGGGAGCTACTATGGCTACACCTTC.

The rearrangement uses TRBV3-1 (or the pseudogene TRBV3-2) and TRBJ2-3; 7 nucleotides match TRBD2. With V trimmed by 7 bases and J by 0 bases, 4 bases remained unmatched. The CDR3 consists of 14 residues. Germline V lookup: CDR1 LGHDT, CDR2 YNNKEL (reference sequence). CDR3 coding DNA: TGTGCCAGCAACGGCGGGAGAAGCACAGATACGCAGTATTTT. Protein: CASNGGRSTDTQYF.

The chain has TRBV18 and TRBJ2-7; a weak D match, TRBD1 (5 bases). This CDR3 region has 16 residues. Deletions cut 2 bases from V and 0 bases from J, with 14 bases between. Per the germline V gene, CDR1 is KGHSH and CDR2 is LQKENI. CDR3 bases: TGTGCCAGCTCACCAAAATTGACAGTCTTCTCCTACGAGCAGTACTTC. Encoded protein: CASSPKLTVFSYEQYF.

This chain joins TRBV2 and TRBJ2-3; D call uncertain. V shed 4 bases and J shed 0 bases, with 14 bases lying between them. The CDR3 covers 16 residues. Per germline, CDR1 SNHLY and CDR2 FYNNEI. CDR3 nucleotide sequence: TGTGCCAGCAGTGCGTGGCAGGAAGGTAGCACAGATACGCAGTATTTT. Translating it yields CASSAWQEGSTDTQYF.

The CDR3 DNA is TGTGCTAGTGGTTTCGCCAGGAACACTGAAGCTTTCTTT. It translates to CASGFARNTEAFF. The rearrangement joins TRBV12-5 to TRBJ1-1, with D unresolved. The CDR3 is 13 residues long. Germline V gene sequence: CDR1 LGHNT, CDR2 FRNRAP. Trimming pared 3 bases from V and 1 base from J, leaving 6 bases between.

The chain couples TRBV11-2 to TRBJ2-1, with D perhaps matching TRBD1 (6 bases). Trimming took off 6 bases at V and 4 bases at J, with 16 bases between the two ends. The V gene's germline CDR1 is SGHAT and CDR2 FQNNGV. The CDR3 is 15 amino acids. The CDR3 DNA sequence: TGTGCCAGCAGTTTAAGGCGACAGGATTACAATGAGCAGTTCTTC. It codes for CASSLRRQDYNEQFF.

CDR3 protein: CASSLQREGRWNTGELFF. The CDR3, as DNA: TGTGCCAGCAGTTTACAGCGGGAGGGCCGTTGGAACACCGGGGAGCTGTTTTTT. J is TRBJ2-2 and V is TRBV27; 10 bases map to TRBD2. The CDR3 covers 18 residues. V shed 2 bases and J 1 base; nucleotides not matched to a gene: 7. Germline-derived CDR1 and CDR2 are MNHEY and SMNVEV (reference sequence).

J is TRBJ1-1 and V is TRBV5-1; TRBD1 matches at 8 bases. Unmatched junction bases numbered 11, after V lost 4 bases and J lost 0 bases. The CDR3 spans 17 residues. Germline V gives CDR1 SGHRS, CDR2 YFSETQ. CDR3 nucleotide sequence: TGCGCCAGCAGCCCCTGGGGGACAGGAGAACTGAACACTGAAGCTTTCTTT. It specifies CASSPWGTGELNTEAFF.

The gene calls are TRBV7-9 and TRBJ1-1; D remains unclear. Per the germline V gene, CDR1 is SEHNR and CDR2 is FQNEAQ (reference sequence). V lost 0 bases to trimming and J lost 2 bases, with 4 bases between them. CDR3 length: 13 residues. The CDR3 spells CASSLALNTEAFF. In DNA form, the CDR3 reads TGTGCCAGCAGCTTAGCGCTAAACACTGAAGCTTTCTTT.